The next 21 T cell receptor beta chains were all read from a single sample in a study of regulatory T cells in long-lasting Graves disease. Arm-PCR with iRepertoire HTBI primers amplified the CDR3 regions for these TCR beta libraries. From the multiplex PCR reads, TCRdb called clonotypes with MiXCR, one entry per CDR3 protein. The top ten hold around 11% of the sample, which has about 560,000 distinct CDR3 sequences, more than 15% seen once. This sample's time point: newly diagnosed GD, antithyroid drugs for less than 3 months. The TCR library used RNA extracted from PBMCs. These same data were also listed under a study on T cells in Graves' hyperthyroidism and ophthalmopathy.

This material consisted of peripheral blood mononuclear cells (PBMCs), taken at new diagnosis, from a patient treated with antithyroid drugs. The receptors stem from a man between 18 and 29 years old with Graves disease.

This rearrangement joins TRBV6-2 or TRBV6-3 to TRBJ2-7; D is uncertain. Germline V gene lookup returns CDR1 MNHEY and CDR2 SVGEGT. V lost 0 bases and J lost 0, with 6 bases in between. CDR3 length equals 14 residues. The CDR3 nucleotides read TGTGCCAGCAGTTACTCGAAGAGCTCCTACGAGCAGTACTTC. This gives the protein CASSYSKSSYEQYF.

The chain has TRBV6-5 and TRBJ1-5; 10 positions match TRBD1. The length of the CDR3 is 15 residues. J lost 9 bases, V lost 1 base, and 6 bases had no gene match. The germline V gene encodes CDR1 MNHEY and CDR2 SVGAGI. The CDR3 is CASSYWDRGARPQHF. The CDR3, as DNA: TGTGCCAGCAGTTACTGGGACAGGGGTGCGCGGCCCCAGCATTTT.

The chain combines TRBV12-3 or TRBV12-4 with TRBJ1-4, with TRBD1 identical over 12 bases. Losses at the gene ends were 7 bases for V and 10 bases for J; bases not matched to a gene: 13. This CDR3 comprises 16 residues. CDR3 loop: CASTQGAGTGGRKLFF. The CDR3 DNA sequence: TGTGCCAGCACCCAGGGGGCCGGGACAGGGGGCAGAAAACTGTTTTTT.

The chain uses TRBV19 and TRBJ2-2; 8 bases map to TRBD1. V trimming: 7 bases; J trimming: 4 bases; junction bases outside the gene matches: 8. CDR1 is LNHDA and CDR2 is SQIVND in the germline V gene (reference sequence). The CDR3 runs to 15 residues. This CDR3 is CASNRRGRLTGELFF. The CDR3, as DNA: TGTGCCAGTAATCGCAGGGGGCGGCTCACCGGGGAGCTGTTTTTT.

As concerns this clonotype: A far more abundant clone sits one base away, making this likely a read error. For the CDR3, the DNA is TGTGCCAGCGGACACCGGCCGGCGGGCTACGAGCAGTACTTC. The encoded protein is CASGHRPAGYEQYF. The chain combines TRBV6-2 or TRBV6-3 with TRBJ2-7; the D call may be TRBD1 or TRBD2 (5 bases each). The CDR3 sequence is 14 residues long. The V and J ends lost 8 bases and 3 bases respectively, with 17 bases between them. Per germline, CDR1 MNHEY and CDR2 SVGEGT.

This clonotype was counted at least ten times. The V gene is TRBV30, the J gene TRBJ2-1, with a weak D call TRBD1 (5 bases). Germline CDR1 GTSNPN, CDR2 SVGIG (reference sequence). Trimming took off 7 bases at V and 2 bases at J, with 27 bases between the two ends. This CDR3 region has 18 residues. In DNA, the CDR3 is TGTGCCTCACTAACCGGCCGTCATGGGGCTTCGGCCTACAATGAGCAGTTCTTC. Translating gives CASLTGRHGASAYNEQFF.

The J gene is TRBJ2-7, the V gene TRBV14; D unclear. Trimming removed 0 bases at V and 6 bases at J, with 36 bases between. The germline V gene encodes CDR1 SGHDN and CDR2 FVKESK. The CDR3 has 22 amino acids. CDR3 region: CASSQDVRTRRKLPSWICEQYF. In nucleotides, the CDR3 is TGTGCCAGCAGCCAAGATGTTCGGACGAGACGGAAGCTCCCCTCTTGGATCTGCGAGCAGTACTTC.

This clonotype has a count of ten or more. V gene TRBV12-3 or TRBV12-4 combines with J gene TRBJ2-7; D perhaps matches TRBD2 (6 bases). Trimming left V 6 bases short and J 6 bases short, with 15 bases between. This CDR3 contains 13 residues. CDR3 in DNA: TGTGCCAGCAGACGGGAGCCCGAGGGCGAGCAGTACTTC. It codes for CASRREPEGEQYF.

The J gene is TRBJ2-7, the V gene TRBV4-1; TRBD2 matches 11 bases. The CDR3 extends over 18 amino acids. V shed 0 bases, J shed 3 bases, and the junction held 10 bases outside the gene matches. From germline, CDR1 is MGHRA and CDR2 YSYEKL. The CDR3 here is CASSQDGGMGLADYEQYF. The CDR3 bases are TGCGCCAGCAGCCAAGACGGGGGGATGGGACTAGCGGACTACGAGCAGTACTTC.

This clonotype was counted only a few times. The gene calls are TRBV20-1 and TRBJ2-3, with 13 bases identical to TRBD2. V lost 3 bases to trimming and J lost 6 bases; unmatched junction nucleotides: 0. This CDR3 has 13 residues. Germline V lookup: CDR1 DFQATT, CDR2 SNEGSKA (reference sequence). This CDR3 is CSARTSGRDTQYF. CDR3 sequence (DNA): TGCAGTGCTAGGACTAGCGGGAGGGATACGCAGTATTTT.

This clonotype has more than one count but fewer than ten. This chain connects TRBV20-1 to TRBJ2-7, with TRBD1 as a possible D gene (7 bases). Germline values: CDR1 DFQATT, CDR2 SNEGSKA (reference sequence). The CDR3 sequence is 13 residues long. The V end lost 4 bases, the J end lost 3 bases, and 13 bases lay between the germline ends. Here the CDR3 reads CSAKTGTFYEQYF. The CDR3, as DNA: TGCAGTGCTAAGACAGGGACTTTCTACGAGCAGTACTTC.

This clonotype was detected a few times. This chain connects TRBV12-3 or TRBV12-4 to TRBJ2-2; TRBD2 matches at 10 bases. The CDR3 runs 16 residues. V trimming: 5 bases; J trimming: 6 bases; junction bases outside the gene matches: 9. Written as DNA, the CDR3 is TGTGCCAGCAGTCGCCCTCTAGCGGGAGCAGCCGGGGAGCTGTTTTTT. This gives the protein CASSRPLAGAAGELFF.

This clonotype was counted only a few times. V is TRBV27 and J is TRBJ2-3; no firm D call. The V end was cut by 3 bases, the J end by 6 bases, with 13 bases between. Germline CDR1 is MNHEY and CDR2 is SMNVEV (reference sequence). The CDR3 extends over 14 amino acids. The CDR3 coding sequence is TGTGCCAGCAGTTTCAACACCTTCCCGGATACGCAGTATTTT. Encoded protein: CASSFNTFPDTQYF.

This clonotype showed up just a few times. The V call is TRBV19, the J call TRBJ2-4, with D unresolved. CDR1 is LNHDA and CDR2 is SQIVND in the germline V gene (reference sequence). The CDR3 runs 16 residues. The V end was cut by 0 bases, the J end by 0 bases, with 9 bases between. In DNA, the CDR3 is TGTGCCAGTAGTATAGATCAACCGGGAGCCAAAAACATTCAGTACTTC. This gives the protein CASSIDQPGAKNIQYF.

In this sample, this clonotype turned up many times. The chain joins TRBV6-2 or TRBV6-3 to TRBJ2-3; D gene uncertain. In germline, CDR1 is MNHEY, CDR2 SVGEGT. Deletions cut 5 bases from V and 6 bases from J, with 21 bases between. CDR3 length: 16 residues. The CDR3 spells CASSAHPGVERDTQYF. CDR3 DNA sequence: TGTGCCAGCAGTGCTCATCCTGGGGTCGAAAGGGATACGCAGTATTTT.

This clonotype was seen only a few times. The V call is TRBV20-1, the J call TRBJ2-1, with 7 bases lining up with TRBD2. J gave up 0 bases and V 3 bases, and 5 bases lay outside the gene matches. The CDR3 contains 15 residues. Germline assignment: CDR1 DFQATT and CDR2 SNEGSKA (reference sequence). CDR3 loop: CSASLSGPSYNEQFF. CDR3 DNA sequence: TGCAGTGCTAGCCTTAGCGGGCCCTCCTACAATGAGCAGTTCTTC.

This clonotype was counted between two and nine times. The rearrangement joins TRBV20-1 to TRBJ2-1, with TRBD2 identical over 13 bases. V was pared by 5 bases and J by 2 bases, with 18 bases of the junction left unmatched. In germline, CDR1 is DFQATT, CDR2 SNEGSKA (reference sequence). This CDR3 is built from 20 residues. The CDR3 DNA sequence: TGCAGTGCTTTGGTCCGGGGACTAGCGGGGAGGGGGAGCACCTACAATGAGCAGTTCTTC. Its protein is CSALVRGLAGRGSTYNEQFF.

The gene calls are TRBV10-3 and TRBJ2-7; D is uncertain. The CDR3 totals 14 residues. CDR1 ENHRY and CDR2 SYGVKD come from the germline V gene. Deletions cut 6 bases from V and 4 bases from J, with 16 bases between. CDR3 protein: CAIRSGPEGYEQYF. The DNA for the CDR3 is TGTGCCATCAGATCCGGACCAGAAGGTTACGAGCAGTACTTC.

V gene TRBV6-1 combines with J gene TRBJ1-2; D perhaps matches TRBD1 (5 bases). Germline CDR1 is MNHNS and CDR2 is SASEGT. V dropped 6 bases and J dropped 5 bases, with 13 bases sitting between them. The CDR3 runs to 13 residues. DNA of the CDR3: TGTGCCAGCAGAACCCAGAGGGGTTATGGCTACACCTTC. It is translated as CASRTQRGYGYTF.

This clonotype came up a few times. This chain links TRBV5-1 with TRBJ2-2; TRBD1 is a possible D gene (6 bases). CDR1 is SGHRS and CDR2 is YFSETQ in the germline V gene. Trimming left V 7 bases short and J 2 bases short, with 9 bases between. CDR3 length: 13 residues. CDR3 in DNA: TGCGCCAGCTTCAGGGGAAACACCGGGGAGCTGTTTTTT. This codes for CASFRGNTGELFF.

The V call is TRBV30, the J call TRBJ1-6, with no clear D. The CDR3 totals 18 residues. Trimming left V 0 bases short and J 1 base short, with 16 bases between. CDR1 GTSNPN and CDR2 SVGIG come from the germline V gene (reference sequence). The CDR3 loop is CAWSVKAKMWSYNSPLHF. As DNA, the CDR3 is TGTGCCTGGAGTGTAAAGGCCAAGATGTGGTCCTATAATTCACCCCTCCACTTT.